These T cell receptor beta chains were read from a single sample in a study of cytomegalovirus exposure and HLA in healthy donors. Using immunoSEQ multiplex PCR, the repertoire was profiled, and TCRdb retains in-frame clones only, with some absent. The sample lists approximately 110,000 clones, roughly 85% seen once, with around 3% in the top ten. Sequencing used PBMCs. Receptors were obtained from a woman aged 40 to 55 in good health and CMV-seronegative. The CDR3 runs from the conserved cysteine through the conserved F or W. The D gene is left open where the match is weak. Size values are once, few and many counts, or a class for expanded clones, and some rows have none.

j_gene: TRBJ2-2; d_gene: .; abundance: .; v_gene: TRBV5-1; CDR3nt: TGCGCCAGCAGCTCTACCTCAGGGTTTAACACCGGGGAGCTGTTTTTT; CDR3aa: CASSSTSGFNTGELFF
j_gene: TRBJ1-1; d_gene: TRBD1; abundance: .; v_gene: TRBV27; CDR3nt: TGTGCCAGCAGCAGGGGGCAGGGGAACACTGAAGCTTTCTTT; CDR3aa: CASSRGQGNTEAFF
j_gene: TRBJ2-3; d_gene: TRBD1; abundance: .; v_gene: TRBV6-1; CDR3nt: TGTGCCAGCAGTGGGGACAGGGCCGATACGCAGTATTTT; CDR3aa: CASSGDRADTQYF
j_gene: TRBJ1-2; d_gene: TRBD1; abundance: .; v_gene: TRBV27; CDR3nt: TGTGCCAGCAGTACCTGGGACAGTCAAACCCGGAACTATGGCTACACCTTC; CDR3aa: CASSTWDSQTRNYGYTF
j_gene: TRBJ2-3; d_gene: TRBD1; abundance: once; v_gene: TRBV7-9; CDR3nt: TGTGCCAGCAGCTCCCCGGGACAGCGCACAGATACGCAGTATTTT; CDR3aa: CASSSPGQRTDTQYF
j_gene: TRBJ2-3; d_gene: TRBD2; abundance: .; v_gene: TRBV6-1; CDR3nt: TGTGCCAGCAGTGCTAGCGGCGCAGATACGCAGTATTTT; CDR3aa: CASSASGADTQYF
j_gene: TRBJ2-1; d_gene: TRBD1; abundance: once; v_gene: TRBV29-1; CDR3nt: TGCAGCGTTCGGCTGGACAGGGGCGATGAGCAGTTCTTC; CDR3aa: CSVRLDRGDEQFF
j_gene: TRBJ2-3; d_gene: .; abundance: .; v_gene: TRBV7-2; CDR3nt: TGTGCCAGCAGCTCCGTTCATAAGGAGGGGCGGAAGGATACGCAGTATTTT; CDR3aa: CASSSVHKEGRKDTQYF
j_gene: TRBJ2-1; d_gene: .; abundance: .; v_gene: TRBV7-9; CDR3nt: TGTGCCAGCACCCCCTCACTAGCTGGAGGGCTCAATGAGCAGTTCTTC; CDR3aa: CASTPSLAGGLNEQFF
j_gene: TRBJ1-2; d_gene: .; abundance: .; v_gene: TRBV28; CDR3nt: TGTGCCAGCATCTCTGGGGGCAGAGGCTACACCTTC; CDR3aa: CASISGGRGYTF
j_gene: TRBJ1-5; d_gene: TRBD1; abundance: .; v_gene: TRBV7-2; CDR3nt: TGTGCCAGCAGCTTAGCGGGACAGGGCCTTGGGCCCCAGCATTTT; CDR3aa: CASSLAGQGLGPQHF
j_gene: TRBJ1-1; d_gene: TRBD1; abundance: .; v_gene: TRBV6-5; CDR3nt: TGTGCCAGCAGTTATCCAGGACAGGGACGGACTGAAGCTTTCTTT; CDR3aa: CASSYPGQGRTEAFF
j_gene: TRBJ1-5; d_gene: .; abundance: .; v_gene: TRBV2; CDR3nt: TGTGCCAGCAGACCCGCCCGGACAGTTAATCAGCCCCAGCATTTT; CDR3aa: CASRPARTVNQPQHF
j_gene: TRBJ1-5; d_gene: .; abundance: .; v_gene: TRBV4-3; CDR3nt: TGCGCCAGCAGCCAAGAAAGGGGGAATCAGCCCCAGCATTTT; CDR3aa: CASSQERGNQPQHF
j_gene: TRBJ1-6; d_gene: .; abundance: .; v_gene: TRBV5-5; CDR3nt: TGTGCCAGCAGCTTGGATGGTACATCACCCCTCCACTTT; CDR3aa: CASSLDGTSPLHF
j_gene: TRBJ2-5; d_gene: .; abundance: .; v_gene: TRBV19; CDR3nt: TGTGCCAGTAGTAAAGCTTCCGCGGAGACCCAGTACTTC; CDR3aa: CASSKASAETQYF
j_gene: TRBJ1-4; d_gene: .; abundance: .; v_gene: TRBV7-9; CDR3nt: TGTTCCAGCAGCCGAAGCAGGGATCGAGGTACGACTAATGAAAAACTGTTTTTT; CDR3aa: CSSSRSRDRGTTNEKLFF
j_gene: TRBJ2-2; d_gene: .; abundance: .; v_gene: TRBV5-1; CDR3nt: TGCGCCAGCAGCCGGGACACCCGCACCGGGGAGCTGTTTTTT; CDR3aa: CASSRDTRTGELFF
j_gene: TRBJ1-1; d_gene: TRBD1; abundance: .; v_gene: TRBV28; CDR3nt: TGTGCCAGCCAAGGGGGGGGACAGGGGGCGACTGAAGCTTTCTTT; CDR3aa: CASQGGGQGATEAFF
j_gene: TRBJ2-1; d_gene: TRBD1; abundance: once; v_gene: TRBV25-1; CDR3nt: TGTGCCAGCAGTGCTGACAGGGGGCCTCGAAATGAGCAGTTCTTC; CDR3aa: CASSADRGPRNEQFF
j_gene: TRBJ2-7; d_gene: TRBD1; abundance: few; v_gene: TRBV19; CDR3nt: TGTGCCAGTAGTATAGGCTCCGGGACAGGGTACGAGCAGTACTTC; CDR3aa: CASSIGSGTGYEQYF
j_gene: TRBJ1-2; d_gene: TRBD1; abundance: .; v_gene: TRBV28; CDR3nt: TGTGCCAGCAAACCCGAGGACAGGGGCGAGTATGGCTACACCTTC; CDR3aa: CASKPEDRGEYGYTF
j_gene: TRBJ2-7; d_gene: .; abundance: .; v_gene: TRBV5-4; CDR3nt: TGTGCCAGCAGCTTGCCGGGGTATTACGAGCAGTACTTC; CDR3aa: CASSLPGYYEQYF
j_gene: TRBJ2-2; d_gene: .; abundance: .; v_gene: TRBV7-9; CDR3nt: TGTGCCAGCAGCGATAGTGAGGGGGGGACCCCGAACACCGGGGAGCTGTTTTTT; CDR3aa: CASSDSEGGTPNTGELFF
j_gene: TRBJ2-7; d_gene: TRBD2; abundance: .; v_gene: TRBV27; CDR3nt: TGTGCCAGCAGTTCTGCCGGGACTAGCGGCTACGAGCAGTACTTC; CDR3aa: CASSSAGTSGYEQYF
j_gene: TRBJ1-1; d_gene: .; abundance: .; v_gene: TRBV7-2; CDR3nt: TGTGCCAGCAGCTTAAGCCACACTGAAGCTTTCTTT; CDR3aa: CASSLSHTEAFF
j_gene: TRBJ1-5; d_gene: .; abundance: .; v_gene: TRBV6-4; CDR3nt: TGTGCCAGCCGAGTCGGGAGTGGCAATCAGCCCCAGCATTTT; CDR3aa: CASRVGSGNQPQHF
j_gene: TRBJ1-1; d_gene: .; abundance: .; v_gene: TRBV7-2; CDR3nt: TGTGCCAGCAGCATTGACAGGAGAGAAGCTTTCTTT; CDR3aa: CASSIDRREAFF
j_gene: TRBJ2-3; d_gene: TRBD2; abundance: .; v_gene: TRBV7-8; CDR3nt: TGTGCCAGTGCGATGCCGGGGGGAGATACGCAGTATTTT; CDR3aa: CASAMPGGDTQYF